The entry below gives a single T cell receptor beta chain sequence along with its context. Its specificity is not known. CDR1 and CDR2 (germline): LGHNA, YSLEER. The CDR3 has 15 residues. With 0 bases removed from V and 9 bases from J, the gap between germline ends came to 12 bases. This sample stems from a study of molecular identifiers for immune sequencing clone quantification. Naive CD8 libraries were made from about 19,000 to 1,100,000 sorted cells, and they used 10%, 30% or 50% RNA. MiXCR was run by TCRdb on the PCR reads, yielding one entry per CDR3 protein. The sample comprises just under 650,000 distinct CDR3 sequences, roughly 21% of which are singletons, and roughly 0.83% rests with the top ten. General study results and limits: For highly expanded clones, sizes could be underestimated when identical TCR molecules share a barcode. Under 1% of molecules in naive cells, but over 98% of effector molecules, belonged to clones above 20 RNA copies.

The chain joins TRBV4-3 to TRBJ1-6; D might be TRBD1 (5 bases). The specimen was naive CD8+ T cells from blood, with Jurkat cell RNA spiked in. Noted subset: FACS-sorted CD8+CD4-CCR7+CD45RA+ naive T cells. The clonotype comes from a human donor in good health. Some libraries in this study had Jurkat cell RNA spiked in. The CDR3 nucleotides read TGCGCCAGCAGCCAAGATCTAAGGGGAGGTTCACCCCTCCACTTT. Its protein is CASSQDLRGGSPLHF.